The 32 T cell receptor beta chains listed next were all sequenced from one sample in a study of control samples from healthy donors and cancer patients. Sequenced by immunoSEQ multiplex PCR; TCRdb stores in-frame clones only, minus some. The sample lists hundreds of thousands of clones; more than 65% were seen once. What was sequenced was PBMCs. These receptors were collected from an older woman with lung cancer.

The rearrangement joins TRBV24-1 to TRBJ2-3, with 8 positions matching TRBD2. The CDR3 runs to 13 residues. Germline CDR1 is KGHDR and CDR2 is SFDVKD. The CDR3 loop reads CATGAGGADTQYF. DNA for the CDR3: TGTGCAACCGGGGCGGGGGGTGCAGATACGCAGTATTTT.

The DNA for the CDR3 is TGTGCCAGCAGCTTGGATCAGACTAATTCACCCCTCCACTTT. It translates to CASSLDQTNSPLHF. The chain uses TRBV5-4 and TRBJ1-6; D remains ambiguous. The germline V gene has CDR1 SGHNT and CDR2 YYREEE (reference sequence). The CDR3 is 14 residues long. Trimming cost V 0 bases and J 6 bases, with 7 bases left between them.

This clone was seen more than once but under ten times. V usage is TRBV2 and J usage is TRBJ2-5, with D possibly matching TRBD1 (7 bases). The CDR3 has 15 residues. CDR1 is SNHLY, CDR2 FYNNEI, per germline. Trimming removed 6 bases from V and 4 bases from J, with 18 bases in between. Written as DNA, the CDR3 is TGTGCCAGCAGATTCCAAGACAGGGAGGCAGAGACCCAGTACTTC. Translated, it gives CASRFQDREAETQYF.

The chain employs TRBV25-1 and TRBJ1-2; D may be TRBD1 (5 bases). In germline, CDR1 is MGHDK, CDR2 SYGVNS. V was shortened by 3 bases and J by 3 bases, with 20 bases between the two germline ends. The CDR3 loop spans 17 amino acids. The CDR3 loop is CASSDRRPPAGDYGYTF. Written as DNA, the CDR3 is TGTGCCAGCAGTGATAGAAGACCCCCGGCGGGGGACTATGGCTACACCTTC.

V usage is TRBV18 and J usage is TRBJ2-1; the D gene is possibly TRBD2 (5 bases). CDR3 size: 13 residues. The V gene lost 4 bases and the J gene lost 9 bases, with 13 bases spanning the gap. Germline V gives CDR1 KGHSH, CDR2 LQKENI. Here the CDR3 DNA reads TGTGCCAGCTCACTCCTACTAGACGCTGAGCAGTTCTTC. Its protein product is CASSLLLDAEQFF.

On this clone: This CDR3 is also generated by other DNA sequences in the sample. This rearrangement joins TRBV5-1 to TRBJ2-7; tentative D call: TRBD1 (8 bases). The CDR3 sequence is 16 residues long. V was shortened by 4 bases and J by 4 bases, with 21 bases between the two germline ends. CDR1 and CDR2 from the germline V gene are SGHRS and YFSETQ. The CDR3 DNA reads as TGCGCCAGCAGCCGGGGAGGAACAGGGGGGGAGTACGAGCAGTACTTC. Its translation: CASSRGGTGGEYEQYF.

This clone is a singleton in its sample. Different DNA sequences within this sample yield the same CDR3. CDR3 in DNA: TGCGCCAGCAGCTTAGATACTTCCTCCTACGAGCAGTACTTC. This codes for CASSLDTSSYEQYF. This rearrangement joins TRBV5-1 to TRBJ2-7; D gene uncertain. The germline V gene has CDR1 SGHRS and CDR2 YFSETQ. V lost 2 bases to trimming and J lost 0 bases, with 9 bases between them. The CDR3 is made up of 14 amino acids.

V and J are TRBV5-6 and TRBJ2-2, with unresolved D. Per germline, CDR1 SGHDT and CDR2 YYEEEE. Trimming removed 0 bases from V and 7 bases from J, with 13 bases in between. The CDR3 runs 15 residues. This chain's CDR3 is CASSLVSWGIGELFF. For the CDR3, the DNA is TGTGCCAGCAGCTTGGTGTCTTGGGGAATCGGGGAGCTGTTTTTT. The full variable domain, with the rest looked up from reference TRBV5-6 and TRBJ2-2, is DAGVTQSPTHLIKTRGQQVTLRCSPKSGHDTVSWYQQALGQGPQFIFQYYEEEERQRGNFPDRFSGHQFPNYSSELNVNALLLGDSALYLCASSLVSWGIGELFFGEGSRLTVL.

J is TRBJ1-6 and V is TRBV3-1 (or the pseudogene TRBV3-2); D not resolved. The CDR3 has 13 residues. CDR1 and CDR2 (germline): LGHDT, YNNKEL (reference sequence). V lost 4 bases to trimming and J lost 7 bases, with 8 bases between them. The CDR3 region has the DNA TGTGCCAGCAGCCCGAACGGGAATTCACCCCTCCACTTT. It specifies CASSPNGNSPLHF.

The rearrangement joins TRBV28 to TRBJ2-5; D not certain. This CDR3 is built from 11 residues. The germline V and J ends were trimmed by 2 bases and 4 bases, with 2 bases remaining between them. The germline V gene has CDR1 MDHEN and CDR2 SYDVKM. The DNA of the CDR3 is TGTGCCAGCAGTTTAAGAGAGACCCAGTACTTC. Encoded protein: CASSLRETQYF.

This rearrangement joins TRBV4-1 to TRBJ2-1; 8 nucleotides agree with TRBD2. J lost 7 bases, V lost 1 base, and 6 bases had no gene match. The CDR3 extends over 15 amino acids. Germline V gene data show CDR1 as MGHRA and CDR2 as YSYEKL. The DNA for the CDR3 is TGCGCCAGCAGCCAAGCGGGGGGGCCCTGGAATGAGCAGTTCTTC. The encoded protein is CASSQAGGPWNEQFF.

The table lists this clone with a few counts. The J gene is TRBJ1-5, the V gene TRBV10-3, with no clear D. Germline CDR1 ENHRY, CDR2 SYGVKD. The CDR3 is 15 amino acids. The V end lost 0 bases, the J end lost 6 bases, and 12 bases lay between the germline ends. The CDR3 nucleotides read TGTGCCATCAGTGAGTCGTCGGTGGGTTTTCAGCCCCAGCATTTT. Residues: CAISESSVGFQPQHF.

This chain links TRBV7-3 with TRBJ2-5, with D perhaps TRBD1 (5 bases). Germline V CDR1 and CDR2: SGHTA, FQGTGA. This CDR3 comprises 13 residues. Trimming took off 3 bases at V and 3 bases at J, with 8 bases between the two ends. CDR3 sequence (DNA): TGTGCCAGCAGCTTGGGGCGTAAAGAGACCCAGTACTTC. As protein: CASSLGRKETQYF.

The rearrangement joins TRBV14 to TRBJ1-1; D not resolved. Germline CDR1 reads SGHDN; CDR2 reads FVKESK. V lost 1 base to trimming and J lost 0 bases, with 6 bases between them. The CDR3 contains 14 residues. The DNA for the CDR3 is TGTGCCAGCAGCCAAGTGACCTTGAACACTGAAGCTTTCTTT. It codes for CASSQVTLNTEAFF.

In this sample, this clone turned up a few times. The chain uses TRBV5-6 and TRBJ2-2, with 12 positions matching TRBD2. J lost 3 bases, V lost 2 bases, and 8 bases had no gene match. Germline loops: CDR1 SGHDT, CDR2 YYEEEE. This CDR3 is 18 amino acids long. The CDR3 region has the DNA TGTGCCAGCAGCTTTGGCCTAGCGGGGGGGCCCCACACCGGGGAGCTGTTTTTT. Its protein product is CASSFGLAGGPHTGELFF.

The rearrangement links TRBV29-1 to TRBJ2-3; D unclear. This CDR3 contains 10 residues. CDR1 is SQVTM and CDR2 is ANQGSEA in the germline V gene. V was pared by 8 bases and J by 2 bases, with 5 bases between. The CDR3 reads CSTDTDTQYF. CDR3 nucleotides: TGCAGCACCGACACAGATACGCAGTATTTT.

The chain carries TRBV19 and TRBJ1-1; tentatively, D is TRBD1 (6 bases). Germline CDR1 LNHDA, CDR2 SQIVND (reference sequence). This CDR3 has 14 residues. Trimming left V 4 bases short and J 5 bases short, with 14 bases between. The CDR3 is CASSNPGHGTEAFF. The CDR3 bases are TGTGCCAGTAGTAATCCGGGACACGGAACTGAAGCTTTCTTT.

J is TRBJ1-2 and V is TRBV2, with 9 nucleotides matching TRBD1. The CDR3 runs to 16 residues. V lost 6 bases and J lost 6; bases outside the gene matches: 14. Germline lookup yields CDR1 SNHLY and CDR2 FYNNEI. The CDR3 DNA reads TGTGCCAGCAGCCGACAGGGGGGAGCCAACTATGATGGCTACACCTTC. It specifies CASSRQGGANYDGYTF.

The gene calls are TRBV10-2 and TRBJ2-7; no clear D gene. From germline, CDR1 is WSHSY and CDR2 SAAADI. The V and J ends lost 2 bases and 5 bases respectively, with 10 bases between them. The CDR3 length is 13 residues. CDR3 sequence reads: CASSEAPNHEQYF. The CDR3 DNA is TGCGCCAGCAGTGAGGCCCCTAATCACGAGCAGTACTTC.

On this clone: Other DNA sequences of this sample code for an identical CDR3. The chain employs TRBV5-1 and TRBJ1-3; D may be TRBD1 (6 bases). CDR1 and CDR2 (germline): SGHRS, YFSETQ. The CDR3 extends over 16 amino acids. V gave up 0 bases and J gave up 2 bases, with 12 bases separating them. The CDR3 is CASSLGQGLAGNTIYF. DNA of the CDR3: TGCGCCAGCAGCTTGGGCCAGGGGCTGGCTGGAAACACCATATATTTT.

The chain joins TRBV5-1 to TRBJ1-1; TRBD1 might be the D (5 bases). The V end was cut by 5 bases, the J end by 11 bases, with 13 bases between. The germline CDR1 and CDR2 sequences are SGHRS and YFSETQ. The CDR3 runs to 11 residues. The CDR3 nucleotides read TGCGCCAGCAGTCCGGAGGGGCTGGCTTTCTTT. Its translation: CASSPEGLAFF.

This clone was found a few times. This sequence joins TRBV5-1 and TRBJ2-5; TRBD1 aligns across 10 bases. Trimming removed 4 bases from V and 5 bases from J; junction bases left unmatched: 5. The CDR3 covers 14 residues. Per the germline V gene, CDR1 is SGHRS and CDR2 is YFSETQ. CDR3 amino acids: CASSIGTGAETQYF. For the CDR3, the DNA is TGCGCCAGCAGCATAGGGACAGGGGCCGAGACCCAGTACTTC.

The chain has TRBV6-4 and TRBJ2-1; D might be TRBD1 or TRBD2, each matching 6 bases. The CDR3 is made up of 15 amino acids. Trimming left V 5 bases short and J 4 bases short, with 15 bases between. Germline V gene data show CDR1 as MRHNA and CDR2 as SNTAGT. The CDR3 DNA sequence: TGTGCCAGCAGTAACGGGGGCGGGATTTACAATGAGCAGTTCTTC. It translates to CASSNGGGIYNEQFF.

The J gene is TRBJ2-7, the V gene TRBV9; tentatively, D is TRBD1 or TRBD2 (5 bases each). The V and J ends lost 1 base and 9 bases respectively, with 17 bases between them. Germline CDR1 and CDR2: SGDLS and YYNGEE. The CDR3 has 14 residues. CDR3 in amino acids: CASSVSSDFQGQYF. For the CDR3, the DNA is TGTGCCAGCAGCGTATCATCGGACTTTCAGGGGCAGTACTTC.

V usage is TRBV2 and J usage is TRBJ2-3, with TRBD2 as a possible D gene (7 bases). The CDR3 spans 16 residues. Per the germline V gene, CDR1 is SNHLY and CDR2 is FYNNEI. The germline V and J ends were trimmed by 1 base and 4 bases, with 15 bases remaining between them. Written as DNA, the CDR3 is TGTGCCAGCAGTGAAGTGGGGGCGGGAGAGGCAGATACGCAGTATTTT. Encoded protein: CASSEVGAGEADTQYF.

The V gene is TRBV2, the J gene TRBJ1-2; 8 bases map to TRBD1. CDR3 length: 16 amino acids. Germline loops: CDR1 SNHLY, CDR2 FYNNEI. V gave up 11 bases and J gave up 3 bases; unmatched junction bases: 17. The CDR3: CAGRPGQGKNYYGYTF. CDR3 bases: TGTGCCGGAAGACCAGGACAGGGAAAGAACTACTATGGCTACACCTTC.

The chain joins TRBV2 to TRBJ1-2; 8 nucleotides line up with TRBD1. V lost 11 bases to trimming and J lost 3 bases; unmatched junction nucleotides: 8. Per the germline V gene, CDR1 is SNHLY and CDR2 is FYNNEI. The length of the CDR3 is 13 residues. The CDR3 sequence: CAGRQGLYYGYTF. The DNA of the CDR3 is TGTGCCGGAAGACAGGGGCTCTACTATGGCTACACCTTC.

This clone was seen more than once but under ten times. V gene TRBV30 combines with J gene TRBJ1-2; unclear D gene. Per germline, CDR1 GTSNPN and CDR2 SVGIG (reference sequence). The ends were cut back, 5 bases at V and 5 bases at J, with 6 bases in the middle. CDR3 length: 10 amino acids. CDR3 bases: TGTGCCTGGGGGGAATATGGCTACACCTTC. Protein sequence: CAWGEYGYTF.

V and J are TRBV5-1 and TRBJ2-3, with 8 positions matching TRBD1. From germline, CDR1 is SGHRS and CDR2 YFSETQ. Losses at the gene ends were 2 bases for V and 5 bases for J; bases not matched to a gene: 4. There are 14 residues in the CDR3. The CDR3 region has the DNA TGCGCCAGCAGCTTCGGACAGGGAGGAGATACGCAGTATTTT. Amino acids: CASSFGQGGDTQYF.

V is TRBV7-8 and J is TRBJ2-3, with 9 bases identical to TRBD2. CDR1 and CDR2 from the germline V gene are SGHVS and FQNEAQ. V dropped 2 bases and J dropped 4; count of bases not matched to a gene: 4. This CDR3 contains 15 residues. The CDR3 bases are TGTGCCAGCAGCTTATTTGGCGGGGGGGCAGATACGCAGTATTTT. Translation: CASSLFGGGADTQYF.

J is TRBJ2-2 and V is TRBV6-5; perhaps TRBD1 as D (6 bases). The V end was cut by 9 bases, the J end by 4 bases, with 15 bases between. The CDR3 has 14 amino acids. Germline V lookup: CDR1 MNHEY, CDR2 SVGAGI. CDR3 DNA sequence: TGTGCCAGTAAGGACAGCCACCCCACCGGGGAGCTGTTTTTT. Translated: CASKDSHPTGELFF.

V usage is TRBV7-3 and J usage is TRBJ1-1; D possibly corresponds to TRBD1 (6 bases). The V gene lost 0 bases and the J gene lost 1 base, with 9 bases spanning the gap. This CDR3 contains 15 residues. Germline V gene sequence: CDR1 SGHTA, CDR2 FQGTGA. The CDR3: CASSLTDRPNTEAFF. The CDR3 nucleotides read TGTGCCAGCAGCTTAACAGACAGGCCGAACACTGAAGCTTTCTTT. The complete variable domain, with remaining parts taken from reference TRBV7-3 and TRBJ1-1, reads GAGVSQTPSNKVTEKGKYVELRCDPISGHTALYWYRQSLGQGPEFLIYFQGTGAADDSGLPNDRFFAVRPEGSVSTLKIQRTERGDSAVYLCASSLTDRPNTEAFFGQGTRLTVV.